This TCR beta chain appears in the sequencing data of a study of CD8+ T cells in alopecia areata. Reverse transcribed after extraction, RNA yielded cDNA as the sequencing template. Here immunoSEQ multiplex PCR was the method, and the copy in TCRdb shows in-frame clones only, minus some. The table records some 96,000 clones, more than 55% of them present only once. The treatment is: oral pan-JAK inhibitor, 5-10 mg twice daily. The V gene's germline CDR1 is GTSNPN and CDR2 SVGIG (reference sequence). V lost 1 base, J lost 8 bases, and 24 bases lay in between. CDR3 length equals 17 residues. The specimen comprised CD8+ T cells sorted from blood, sampled at week 4, from a patient treated with tofacitinib. The chain combines TRBV30 with TRBJ2-1; D uncertain. The clonotype comes from a human donor with alopecia areata. The DNA for the CDR3 is TGTGCCTGGAGTGACGCCACCAGGAACCCCCAATGGGATGAGCAGTTCTTC. Translating it yields CAWSDATRNPQWDEQFF.